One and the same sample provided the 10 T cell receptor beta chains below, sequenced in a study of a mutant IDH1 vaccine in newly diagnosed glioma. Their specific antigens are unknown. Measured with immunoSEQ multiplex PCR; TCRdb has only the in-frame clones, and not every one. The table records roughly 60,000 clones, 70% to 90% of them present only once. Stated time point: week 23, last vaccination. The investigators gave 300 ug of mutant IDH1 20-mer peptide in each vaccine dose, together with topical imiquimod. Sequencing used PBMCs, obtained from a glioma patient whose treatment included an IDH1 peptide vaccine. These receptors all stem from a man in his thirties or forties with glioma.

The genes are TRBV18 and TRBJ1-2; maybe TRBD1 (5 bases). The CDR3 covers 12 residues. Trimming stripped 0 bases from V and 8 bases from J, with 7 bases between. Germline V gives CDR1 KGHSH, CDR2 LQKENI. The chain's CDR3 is CASSPPEGGYTF. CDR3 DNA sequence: TGTGCCAGCTCACCACCCGAGGGGGGCTACACCTTC.

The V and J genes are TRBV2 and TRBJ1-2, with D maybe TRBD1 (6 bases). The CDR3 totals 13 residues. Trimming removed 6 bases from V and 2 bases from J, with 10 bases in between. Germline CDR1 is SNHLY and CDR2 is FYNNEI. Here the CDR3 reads CASRADRNYGYTF. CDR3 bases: TGTGCCAGCAGAGCCGACAGGAACTATGGCTACACCTTC. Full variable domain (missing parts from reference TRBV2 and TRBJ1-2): EPEVTQTPSHQVTQMGQEVILRCVPISNHLYFYWYRQILGQKVEFLVSFYNNEISEKSEIFDDQFSVERPDGSNFTLKIRSTKLEDSAMYFCASRADRNYGYTFGSGTRLTVV.

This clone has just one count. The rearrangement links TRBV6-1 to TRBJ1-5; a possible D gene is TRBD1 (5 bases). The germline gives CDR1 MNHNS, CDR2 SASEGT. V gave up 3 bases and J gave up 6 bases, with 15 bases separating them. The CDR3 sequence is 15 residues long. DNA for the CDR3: TGTGCCAGCAGTGACGCAGGGTCTTCTTTTCAGCCCCAGCATTTT. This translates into CASSDAGSSFQPQHF.

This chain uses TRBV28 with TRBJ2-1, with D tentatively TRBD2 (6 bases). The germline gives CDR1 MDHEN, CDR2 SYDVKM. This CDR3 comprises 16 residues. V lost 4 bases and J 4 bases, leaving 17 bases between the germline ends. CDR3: CASSSSSGAKYNEQFF. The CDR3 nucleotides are TGTGCCAGCAGTTCGAGTAGCGGCGCGAAATACAATGAGCAGTTCTTC.

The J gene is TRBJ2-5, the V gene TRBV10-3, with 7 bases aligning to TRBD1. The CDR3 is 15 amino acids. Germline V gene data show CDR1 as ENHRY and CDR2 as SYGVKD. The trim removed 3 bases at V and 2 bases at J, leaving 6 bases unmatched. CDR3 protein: CAISESTGEQETQYF. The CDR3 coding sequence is TGTGCCATCAGTGAATCAACAGGGGAGCAAGAGACCCAGTACTTC.

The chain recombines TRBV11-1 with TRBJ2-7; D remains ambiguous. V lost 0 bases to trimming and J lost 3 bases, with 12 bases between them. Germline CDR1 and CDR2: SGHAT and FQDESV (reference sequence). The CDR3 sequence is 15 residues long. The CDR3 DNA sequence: TGTGCCAGCAGCTTAGCGGGCCAGGATTTCTACGAGCAGTACTTC. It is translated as CASSLAGQDFYEQYF.

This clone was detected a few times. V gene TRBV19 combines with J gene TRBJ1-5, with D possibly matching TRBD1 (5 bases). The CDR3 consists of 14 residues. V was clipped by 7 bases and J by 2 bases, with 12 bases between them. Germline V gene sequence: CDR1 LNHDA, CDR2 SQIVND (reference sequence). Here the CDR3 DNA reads TGTGCCAGTATCAACACAGGAGGCAATCAGCCCCAGCATTTT. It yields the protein CASINTGGNQPQHF.

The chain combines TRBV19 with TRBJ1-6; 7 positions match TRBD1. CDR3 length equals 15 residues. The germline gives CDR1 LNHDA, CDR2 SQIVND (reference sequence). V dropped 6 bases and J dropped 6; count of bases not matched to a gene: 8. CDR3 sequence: CASSHLTGFNSPLHF. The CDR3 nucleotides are TGTGCCAGTAGCCACCTGACAGGGTTTAATTCACCCCTCCACTTT.

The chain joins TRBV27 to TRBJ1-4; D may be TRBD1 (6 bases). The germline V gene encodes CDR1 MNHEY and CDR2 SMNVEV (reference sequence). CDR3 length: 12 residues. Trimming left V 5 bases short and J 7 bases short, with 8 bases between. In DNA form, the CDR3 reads TGTGCCAGCAGTGGGGGCTCTGAAAAACTGTTTTTT. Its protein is CASSGGSEKLFF.

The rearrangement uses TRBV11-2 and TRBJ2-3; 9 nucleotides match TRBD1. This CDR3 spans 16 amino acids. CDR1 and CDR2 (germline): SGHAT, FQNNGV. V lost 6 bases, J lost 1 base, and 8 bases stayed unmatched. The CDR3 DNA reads TGTGCCAGCAGACGTGGGACAGGGAGACGCACAGATACGCAGTATTTT. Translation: CASRRGTGRRTDTQYF.